The source of this T cell receptor beta chain is a study of cytomegalovirus exposure and HLA in healthy donors listed by TCRdb under 2017. The study in broad terms: According to an earlier analysis of several hundred of the donors, some 180 million T cells yielded over 90 million unique TCR beta sequences and approximately 300 Gb of sequence data. An early release covering about 600 HLA-typed donors comprised approximately 300 gigabases of sequencing data and roughly 86 million unique TCR sequences. Of the 398 genotyped donors, around 81% fell in the genetic ancestry cluster associated with self-reported Caucasian donors. The study was designed to test whether signatures of past pathogen exposure could be identified by cataloging public T cell receptors. The study used immunosequencing to profile the T cell repertoires of 670 or so subjects and linked those repertoires to cytomegalovirus serostatus. In addition to the first cohort of 666 subjects, a separate validation cohort of around 110 different subjects was used. High-throughput TCR immunosequencing, statistical association of individual TCRs with disease status, and machine learning were combined to predict cytomegalovirus infection status. A later analysis re-analyzed previously published TCR beta repertoires from several hundred donors and added high-resolution HLA genotyping to study TCR occurrence patterns. Rather than using new phenotypic data, the later analysis identified candidate immune exposures from TCR beta sequences and from how often those sequences occurred across donors. An earlier analysis of approximately 500 of the donors applied high-throughput TCR beta sequencing to assess whether each TCR beta V gene segment acted as functional or pseudogenic. Donor age, sex, ethnicity and CMV serostatus were compiled together with the repertoire data. A later genetic analysis used genome-wide SNP genotypes for about 65% of the 666 donors, treating that subset as a discovery cohort. All discovery cohort repertoires had been generated using a single sequencing platform. HLA typing covered class I and class II loci at four-digit resolution. Typing coverage differed by locus: A, B, C, DRB1 and DQB1 were typed in roughly 620-640 donors, DQA1 in roughly 510, DPA1 in 600 to 610, and DPB1 in just under 490. A few DR-DQ haplotypes were handled as single units for association and clustering because linkage in the cohort was strong. Across approximately 420 genotyped donors of the cohort, an average of roughly 250,000 unique TCR beta nucleotide sequences per donor were sequenced, and roughly 20% of those sequences were non-productive.

Libraries came from the immunoSEQ multiplex PCR assay. The multiplex PCR relied on a mix of 60 forward primers for TCR Vbeta segments and 13 reverse primers for TCR Jbeta segments. Amplification of the CDR3 region of rearranged TCR beta genes was performed with a multiplex PCR assay on genomic DNA. Amplified TCR beta libraries were sequenced as 87-base-pair reads on the Illumina HiSeq System. The published analysis was carried out like this. A later analysis counted around 72 million unique TCR beta chains across the 640 or so repertoires, and around 9.9 million of these chains were shared by at least two donors. A nearest-neighbor algorithm error-corrected the raw reads and collapsed the reads into unique sequences, merging closely related sequences to remove PCR and sequencing errors. To assign V, D and J gene segments, CDR3 sequences were aligned to IMGT reference sequences. Each retained sequence needed at least a six-nucleotide match to both a V gene segment and a J gene segment. A rearrangement was called productive if the CDR3 had no stop codons and remained in frame with V and J, and every other rearrangement was called non-productive. CDR3 was defined by IMGT convention, running from the second conserved V-encoded cysteine to the conserved J-encoded phenylalanine. Sequences without an unambiguous match to a single V gene segment were excluded from the earlier analysis of about 630 of the donors. In an earlier analysis of about 590 of the donors, a V segment was called functional when productive rearrangements were above 56.7%, and segregating when the standard deviation between donors exceeded 5%. A statistical classification framework was built for diagnosing cytomegalovirus status from the catalog of TCR beta chain sequences. In a later analysis, TCR nucleotide sequences were compared against IMGT/GENE-DB human TR gene sequences so that V and J genes could be assigned. The TCRdist pipeline was used in a later analysis to assign CDR3 sequences and most-parsimonious VDJ recombination scenarios. In a later analysis, every TCR beta chain was defined by the combination of its CDR3 amino acid sequence and its V-gene family, and reads without a unique V-gene family were dropped. A later analysis removed 550 to 700 highly shared, low-generation-probability nucleotide sequences to deal with suspected cross-contamination and a sequencing artifact. For each public chain, a later analysis derived a clonal expansion index from normalized ranks of inferred template counts within each repertoire. A later analysis computed generation probabilities with a VDJ recombination model fitted to out-of-frame rearrangements, and checked the results against IGoR. Hypergeometric tests were used in a later analysis to score TCR-TCR, TCR-HLA and TCR-CMV co-occurrence, with a repertoire-size bias correction applied to the TCR pairs. A later analysis estimated false discovery rates by permuting HLA or CMV assignments 20 times. A later analysis grouped co-occurring TCRs with DBSCAN, adding TCRdist sequence similarity when clustering within HLA-allele-positive subsets. For co-occurrence clustering, repertoires with fewer than 30,000 or more than 120,000 public chains were excluded, along with four or five repertoires with anomalous nucleotide sharing. Held by TCRdb, this immuneACCESS table contains in-frame sequences only and omits some clones. Under half of the omission traces to an unresolved V gene where checked; the cause of the rest is unknown. That table is the source of V, J and clone size, and D and trimming were worked out from the DNA. The sample includes about 120,000 clones, with 60% to 80% observed a single time. About 5% of the sample is in the top ten clones.

Remarks on this clone: The target of this receptor is not known. No much larger clone exists at a distance of one base, and base qualities are not known.

V is cut back by 6 bases and J by 1 base, with 11 bases in the junction unmatched. CDR1 ENHRY and CDR2 SYGVKD were looked up in the germline V gene. From the cysteine through the phenylalanine, the CDR3 covers 18 amino acids. Only the CDR3 part of the read is kept: 54 bases, read in frame from the first base. The cohort consisted of more than 650 healthy bone marrow donors. At the time of sampling, every cohort member was nominally healthy, though immune exposures that went unrecorded were likely present. The donor was CMV seropositive and was included in the group of 250 to 350 seropositive cohort members. Each donor provided a peripheral blood sample, and peripheral blood mononuclear cells were used for TCR beta sequencing. The Qiagen DNeasy Blood Extraction Kit was used to extract genomic DNA from the blood cell samples. What the work shows at the level of the full study, not this receptor alone: In an earlier analysis of some 550 of the donors, most TCR beta V segments were observed in productive rearrangements about 87% or about 30% of the time, broadly matching IMGT annotations. In a later genetic analysis, fewer N-insertions in productive TCRs were reported among donors in an Asian-associated ancestry cluster than the approximately 710-donor mean. The authors suggested that the approach could potentially be generalized to other disease states and immunological phenotypes. In vitro tests confirmed that three of the cytomegalovirus-associated TCR beta chains recognize cytomegalovirus antigens. Some IMGT-functional V segments, including TRBV6-2 and TRBV6-3, could not be distinguished by the 87-base-pair reads and were therefore excluded. Roughly uniform sequencing depth across donors was assumed in presence/absence analyses, although this assumption may not hold. Because some donors lacked HLA typing at each locus, the association tests relied only on the typed subset. When HLA alleles, especially DR and DQ, strongly co-occurred, TCR associations were difficult to assign to individual alleles. A further reported finding was that TCR beta sequences accurately predicted the HLA-A and HLA-B alleles for most subjects in the first cohort. A later analysis associated about 17,000 TCR beta sequences with specific HLA alleles at a false discovery rate of 0.05. In a later analysis, several top co-occurrence clusters were reported to appear linked to parvovirus B19, influenza, CMV and Epstein-Barr virus. In both the original and validation cohorts, the classifier was reported to diagnose cytomegalovirus status with high specificity and sensitivity. Linkage disequilibrium might explain the correlated functional status among segregating V segments, but an unknown experimental factor could not be excluded. In a later analysis, HLA-associated TCR beta chains were found to be more clonally expanded and to have lower generation probabilities than equally common non-associated chains. According to a later analysis, TCR association rates differed among HLA loci, with DRB1 alleles showing the most associated TCRs and HLA-C alleles showing the fewest. In a later genetic analysis, a missense DCLRE1C variant was associated with V-gene and J-gene trimming of TCR beta chains, and the association was replicated in an independent cohort. The earlier analysis of some 560 of the donors excluded some 15 rarely observed V segments, including chromosome 9 orphons, because counts were too low. According to a later analysis, most CMV-associated TCR beta chains appeared to be HLA-restricted, and the HLA associations seemed to be driven largely by CMV exposure. Most TCR sequences were observed very rarely across donors, whereas some public TCRs were present in many individuals. This cohort had only TCR beta chains sequenced, and the lack of alpha or paired-chain data limited which features could be detected. The study gave a list of 150 to 200 TCR beta chains associated with cytomegalovirus. A cluster of highly shared sequence variants was judged likely to be a technical artifact of the sequencing pipeline. Immune exposure information for the cohort was limited to CMV serostatus.

The TCR comes from a woman in her 30s in good health and CMV-seropositive. Sequencing was done on a sample of PBMCs. The sequence links TRBV10-3 to TRBJ2-1; TRBD2 aligns with 11 central bases. The CDR3 has the sequence CAIRGTGTSGFSYNEQFF. The bases are TGTGCCATCAGGGGGACCGGGACTAGCGGATTTTCCTACAATGAGCAGTTCTTC.